This TCR beta chain was sequenced during a study of blood T cells in healthy people across ages (dated by TCRdb to between 2014 and 2017). Some background on the complete study: In model experiments, roughly one uniquely barcoded TCR beta cDNA molecule per two T cells was captured by template switching. Donors of different ages were randomly distributed across sequencing lanes to avoid experimental bias. Two additional independent replicas of 1 million unique cDNA reads from the same blood draw were analyzed for two donors (one aged 18 to 29 and one aged 80 or older). The study measured age-related changes in TCR beta repertoire diversity using deep sequencing normalized with unique cDNA molecular identifiers. Donors were grouped into four age groups: young (average about 15 years), middle-aged (39), aged (around 56) and long-lived (less than 85). The full study reports these points: Observed TCR beta diversity correlated strongly with the percentage of naive T cells measured by flow cytometry. Compared with the aged group, the long-lived group had more naive CD4+ T cells, fewer expanded clones and increased TCR diversity, a pattern suggesting age selection. Conclusive comparison of naive and antigen-experienced compartments was prevented by the profiling of bulk unsorted PBMCs. Total diversity estimates from one million sequenced T cells were considered lower bounds and underestimates. The CMV infection status of donors was not known, potentially confounding age-related changes in expanded clonotypes. Observed TCR beta diversity per million T cells fell roughly linearly with age, and a significant reduction was already apparent by age around 40.

The library was generated by 5' RACE. Sequencer: Illumina HiSeq 2500. A second PCR of roughly 6 to 11 cycles was run with a J-beta primer mix and a sample-barcoded 5' primer. A template-switch 5' adaptor carrying 12 random nucleotides introduced a unique molecular identifier onto each TCR beta cDNA molecule. Each sample yielded at least 2.5 million CDR3-containing paired-end reads. First-strand cDNA was synthesized from all RNA with the Mint cDNA synthesis kit, primed by a TRBC-specific oligonucleotide. All cDNA was treated with uracil-DNA glycosylase and then went through a first 18-cycle PCR with the universal primers M1SS and BC2_uni_R. As for how the authors treated the data: Normalization of each sample was performed by random selection of 1 million high-quality reads, each carrying a distinct molecular identifier. Instead of being binned into consensus sequences, reads with shared molecular identifiers were discarded. MiTCR, set to a Q25 quality threshold and the strictest error-elimination algorithm, was used for CDR3 identification, clonotype clustering and error correction. A nonparametric unseen species model using Euler transformation provided a lower-bound estimate of total TCR beta diversity. TCRdb's own reprocessing of the public reads used fastp at Q25 and MiXCR and kept productive beta chains. Entries that share a CDR3 protein sequence are merged under the most common genes and DNA. None of the V and J calls come from the authors' own analysis; TCRdb made them. The sample includes about 1.1 million distinct CDR3 sequences, with more than 30% observed a single time. The top ten clonotypes cover roughly 13% of the sample.

Concerning this clonotype itself: Its antigen has not been determined. The input lacks base qualities; no much larger clone sits a single base away.

V and J are trimmed by 3 bases and 8 bases, and the gene matches miss 6 bases of the junction. Its CDR3 holds 14 amino acids, cysteine through phenylalanine. Only the CDR3 region is kept as DNA, spanning 42 bases read in frame from base 1. In the germline V gene, CDR1 corresponds to SGHTA and CDR2 to FQGNSA. Systemically healthy Caucasian individuals from Russia, 39 in total and aged 6 to 90 years, were included as donors. Each donor gave ten milliliters of peripheral blood, collected into EDTA-treated Vacutainer tubes. Ficoll-Paque density-gradient centrifugation was used to isolate PBMCs, with at least 7 million obtained per sample. Trizol reagent was used to extract total RNA from PBMCs, with at least 5.5 micrograms per sample. The percentages of naive CD45RAhigh/CD27high T cells were determined by flow cytometry on a PBMC aliquot from every donor.

The specimen was blood. This clonotype originated in a man aged 18 to 35 in good health. The sequence is built from TRBV7-2 and TRBJ1-1; 10 of the junction bases match TRBD1. The DNA reads as follows: TGTGCCAGCAGCTTCACCGGGACAGGGGCGGAAGCTTTCTTT. Its protein is CASSFTGTGAEAFF.